These 29 T cell receptor beta chains were all obtained from the same sample, sequenced in a study of cytomegalovirus exposure and HLA in healthy donors. The PCR was carried out with 60 Vbeta primers and 13 Jbeta primers. Libraries were prepared by immunoSEQ multiplex PCR; TCRdb keeps only in-frame clonotypes and omits some of them. Here the sample spans about 140,000 clones, 70% to 85% being singletons. The sample comprised PBMCs. The source is a young man in good health and CMV-seropositive.

This clone was counted at least ten times. V is TRBV6-1 and J is TRBJ1-1; D is unresolved. The V end was cut by 2 bases, the J end by 7 bases, with 14 bases between. Germline lookup yields CDR1 MNHNS and CDR2 SASEGT. The CDR3 runs 14 residues. CDR3 nucleotide sequence: TGTGCCAGCAGTGAACGGGCGGGTTGGGGTGAAGCTTTCTTT. Its protein product is CASSERAGWGEAFF.

The chain has TRBV11-2 and TRBJ2-4, with a tentative D call TRBD1 (6 bases). The ends were cut back, 5 bases at V and 0 bases at J, with 17 bases in the middle. This CDR3 spans 17 amino acids. Looked up from germline, CDR1 is SGHAT and CDR2 is FQNNGV. The CDR3 DNA is TGTGCCAGCAGCCCCACCGCGACAGGACTAGCCAAAAACATTCAGTACTTC. The encoded protein is CASSPTATGLAKNIQYF.

There are a few counts of this clone. This sequence joins TRBV19 and TRBJ1-1; D gene ambiguous. Germline CDR1 is LNHDA and CDR2 is SQIVND (reference sequence). This CDR3 is 11 amino acids long. V lost 6 bases and J 6 bases, leaving 8 bases between the germline ends. The CDR3 loop is CASRMGPEAFF. CDR3 bases: TGTGCCAGTAGGATGGGCCCTGAAGCTTTCTTT. The whole variable domain, filled in from reference TRBV19 and TRBJ1-1, reads DGGITQSPKYLFRKEGQNVTLSCEQNLNHDAMYWYRQDPGQGLRLIYYSQIVNDFQKGDIAEGYSVSREKKESFPLTVTSAQKNPTAFYLCASRMGPEAFFGQGTRLTVV.

Details on this clone: The sample has other DNA sequences that encode this CDR3 too. The chain combines TRBV28 with TRBJ2-7; TRBD1 matches 10 bases. Germline assignment: CDR1 MDHEN and CDR2 SYDVKM. The CDR3 contains 13 residues. V dropped 5 bases and J dropped 7; count of bases not matched to a gene: 5. In DNA form, the CDR3 reads TGTGCCAGCAGTAGACAGGGGGCAAGGGAGCAGTACTTC. Its translation is CASSRQGAREQYF.

This clone was detected once. The chain couples TRBV30 to TRBJ2-3, with 11 bases identical to TRBD2. CDR1 GTSNPN and CDR2 SVGIG come from the germline V gene (reference sequence). The length of the CDR3 is 17 residues. Trimming removed 2 bases from V and 1 base from J; junction bases left unmatched: 8. CDR3 sequence: CAWSSLAGGMGTDTQYF. The CDR3 nucleotides are TGTGCCTGGAGTAGTCTAGCGGGGGGCATGGGCACAGATACGCAGTATTTT.

V and J are TRBV7-8 and TRBJ2-5; the D is unclear. The last part of the DNA fits TRBJ2-7 better; the J call may be wrong. The germline V gene has CDR1 SGHVS and CDR2 FQNEAQ. The CDR3 runs 12 residues. The DNA for the CDR3 is TGTGCCAGCAGCTTAGACGGTCACGAGCAGTACTTC. It yields the protein CASSLDGHEQYF.

V usage is TRBV29-1 and J usage is TRBJ2-2; perhaps TRBD2 as D (6 bases). Per germline, CDR1 SQVTM and CDR2 ANQGSEA. This CDR3 region has 14 residues. Between the trimmed V and J ends, which lost 7 bases and 1 base, there was a span of 13 bases. CDR3 bases: TGCAGCGCCGGAGCGGGCCAGAACACCGGGGAGCTGTTTTTT. Its translation: CSAGAGQNTGELFF.

The chain uses TRBV19 and TRBJ2-6, with D unresolved. Germline-derived CDR1 and CDR2 are LNHDA and SQIVND (reference sequence). The CDR3 contains 17 residues. With 5 bases removed from V and 0 bases from J, the gap between germline ends came to 14 bases. The CDR3 loop reads CASSPPGEASGANVLTF. The CDR3 region has the DNA TGTGCCAGTAGTCCCCCTGGCGAGGCCTCTGGGGCCAACGTCCTGACTTTC.

This clone was detected a few times. The rearrangement links TRBV23-1 to TRBJ2-7; 9 bases map to TRBD1. TRBV23-1 is identified as an open reading frame with a role that is uncertain. This CDR3 region has 15 residues. The ends lost 6 bases at V and 5 bases at J; junction bases unmatched: 11. The CDR3 DNA follows: TGCGCCAGCAGGTCGAAAGGACAGGGGTTGAACGAGCAGTACTTC. This encodes CASRSKGQGLNEQYF.

The chain carries TRBV2 and TRBJ2-1; D may be TRBD2 (6 bases). The germline V gene encodes CDR1 SNHLY and CDR2 FYNNEI. V was pared by 6 bases and J by 0 bases, with 12 bases between. The CDR3 spans 15 residues. CDR3 sequence (DNA): TGTGCCAGCAGAGTAGCGGAGAGCTCCTACAATGAGCAGTTCTTC. Amino acids: CASRVAESSYNEQFF.

This clone was seen once. The rearrangement joins TRBV18 to TRBJ1-6; possibly TRBD1 for D (6 bases). Germline assignment: CDR1 KGHSH and CDR2 LQKENI. The CDR3 extends over 15 amino acids. Trimming stripped 0 bases from V and 8 bases from J, with 11 bases between. CDR3 amino acids: CASSPPGARDSPLHF. The CDR3 DNA reads as TGTGCCAGCTCACCACCGGGGGCGCGGGATTCACCCCTCCACTTT.

The genes are TRBV27 and TRBJ1-5; D is perhaps TRBD1 (6 bases). The V gene's germline CDR1 is MNHEY and CDR2 SMNVEV (reference sequence). V was cut by 5 bases and J by 1 base, with 12 bases left in between. CDR3 length: 15 amino acids. The CDR3 here is CASSPLTGSNQPQHF. As DNA, the CDR3 is TGTGCCAGCAGTCCACTGACAGGAAGCAATCAGCCCCAGCATTTT.

The genes are TRBV9 and TRBJ2-1, with D uncertain. The germline V gene has CDR1 SGDLS and CDR2 YYNGEE. The CDR3 covers 17 residues. The V end lost 4 bases, the J end lost 0 bases, and 17 bases lay between the germline ends. CDR3 loop: CASSPRPGQSSYNEQFF. In DNA, the CDR3 is TGTGCCAGCAGCCCCCGTCCAGGCCAGAGCTCCTACAATGAGCAGTTCTTC.

V is TRBV21-1 and J is TRBJ2-3; the table's D call, TRBD2, was not checked against the DNA. TRBV21-1 is flagged as a pseudogene. CDR3 length: 16 residues. This CDR3 is CASSLASGIGADTQYF. In DNA, the CDR3 is TGTGCCAGCAGCCTTGCTAGCGGGATAGGCGCAGATACGCAGTATTTT.

The chain carries TRBV6-1 and TRBJ2-7, with a weak D call TRBD1 (5 bases). This CDR3 comprises 14 residues. Trimming left V 1 base short and J 1 base short, with 8 bases between. CDR1 and CDR2 from the germline V gene are MNHNS and SASEGT. The CDR3 here is CASSEEQESYEQYF. The CDR3 region has the DNA TGTGCCAGCAGTGAAGAACAGGAATCCTACGAGCAGTACTTC.

In its sample, this clone was seen a few times. The chain joins TRBV4-2 to TRBJ2-2; TRBD2 aligns across 8 bases. Germline V gene lookup returns CDR1 LGHNA and CDR2 YNFKEQ. Trimming at V came to 2 bases and at J to 6 bases, leaving 11 bases not matched to a gene. The CDR3 spans 17 residues. The CDR3 bases are TGTGCCAGCAGCCAACCAATAGCGGGGAGAACGGCCGGGGAGCTGTTTTTT. This sequence encodes CASSQPIAGRTAGELFF.

Remarks on this clone: At one boundary the junction diverges from the germline segment, which might be a read error. The chain couples TRBV18 to TRBJ1-1; a weak D match, TRBD1 (5 bases). Germline V gene lookup returns CDR1 KGHSH and CDR2 LQKENI. The length of the CDR3 is 12 residues. The CDR3 DNA reads as TGTGCCAGCTCACCGTTGGGGACTGAAGCTTCCTTT. Encoded protein: CASSPLGTEASF.

The genes are TRBV9 and TRBJ2-3, with D perhaps TRBD2 (6 bases). The CDR3 is 16 residues long. CDR1 is SGDLS, CDR2 YYNGEE, per germline. V was pared by 2 bases and J by 0 bases, with 13 bases between. The CDR3 loop reads CASSVTPEGSTDTQYF. In DNA form, the CDR3 reads TGTGCCAGCAGCGTGACGCCGGAGGGAAGCACAGATACGCAGTATTTT.

The chain links TRBV11-3 to TRBJ2-1, with 12 bases aligning to TRBD2. The germline gives CDR1 SGHNT, CDR2 YENEEA. The CDR3 totals 16 residues. V was clipped by 4 bases and J by 2 bases; unmatched bases: 3. As DNA, the CDR3 is TGTGCCAGCAGCTACGCTAGCGGGAGGGCCTACAATGAGCAGTTCTTC. It is translated as CASSYASGRAYNEQFF.

The chain has TRBV5-4 and TRBJ1-5, with TRBD1 identical over 7 bases. Per germline, CDR1 SGHNT and CDR2 YYREEE (reference sequence). The CDR3 contains 15 residues. V lost 0 bases to trimming and J lost 0 bases; unmatched junction nucleotides: 0. CDR3 loop: CASSLDRGSNQPQHF. CDR3 DNA sequence: TGTGCCAGCAGCTTGGACAGGGGTAGCAATCAGCCCCAGCATTTT. Complete variable domain (other parts from reference TRBV5-4 and TRBJ1-5): ETGVTQSPTHLIKTRGQQVTLRCSSQSGHNTVSWYQQALGQGPQFIFQYYREEENGRGNFPPRFSGLQFPNYSSELNVNALELDDSALYLCASSLDRGSNQPQHFGDGTRLSIL.

This chain connects TRBV5-8 to TRBJ1-4; TRBD1 aligns across 10 bases. Trimming cost V 4 bases and J 5 bases; bases outside gene matches: 5. Germline V gene sequence: CDR1 SGHTS, CDR2 YDEGEE. This CDR3 contains 15 residues. The CDR3 sequence: CASSRPGQGNEKLFF. The CDR3 DNA reads as TGTGCCAGCAGCCGTCCGGGACAGGGGAATGAAAAACTGTTTTTT.

This chain uses TRBV6-5 with TRBJ1-1; TRBD1 matches at 9 bases. The V gene end was trimmed by 2 bases and the J gene end by 4 bases; junction bases not matched to a gene: 2. Germline V gene data show CDR1 as MNHEY and CDR2 as SVGAGI. The CDR3 spans 14 residues. The CDR3 protein is CASSYEDRGTEAFF. The CDR3 DNA is TGTGCCAGCAGTTACGAGGACAGGGGCACTGAAGCTTTCTTT.

The chain joins TRBV27 to TRBJ2-1, with 15 bases aligning to TRBD2. This CDR3 is 20 amino acids long. V gave up 5 bases and J gave up 0 bases; unmatched junction bases: 11. CDR1 is MNHEY, CDR2 SMNVEV, per germline (reference sequence). The chain's CDR3 is CASSLGLAGGIRSSYNEQFF. The CDR3 nucleotides are TGTGCCAGCAGTCTGGGACTAGCGGGAGGTATTAGGAGCTCCTACAATGAGCAGTTCTTC.

V usage is TRBV28 and J usage is TRBJ2-7; D unclear. Trimming pared 5 bases from V and 5 bases from J, leaving 10 bases between. CDR3 length equals 12 residues. Per the germline V gene, CDR1 is MDHEN and CDR2 is SYDVKM. CDR3 amino acids: CASSALGDEQYF. The CDR3 DNA follows: TGTGCCAGCAGTGCCCTGGGCGACGAGCAGTACTTC.

This clone was seen only once. The chain links TRBV28 to TRBJ2-1; a weak D match, TRBD1 (6 bases). Germline CDR1 reads MDHEN; CDR2 reads SYDVKM. The CDR3 loop spans 15 amino acids. V lost 6 bases and J 0 bases, leaving 12 bases between the germline ends. CDR3 coding DNA: TGTGCCAGCAGAATACAGGGAAACTCCTACAATGAGCAGTTCTTC. Translated: CASRIQGNSYNEQFF.

The rearrangement links TRBV7-6 to TRBJ2-1; TRBD1 matches at 7 bases. The CDR3 runs 15 residues. V lost 5 bases, J lost 2 bases, and 6 bases stayed unmatched. Germline CDR1 reads SGHVS; CDR2 reads FNYEAQ. CDR3 region: CASSIRQGPYNEQFF. CDR3 DNA: TGTGCCAGCAGCATACGACAGGGTCCCTACAATGAGCAGTTCTTC.

This chain connects TRBV10-3 to TRBJ1-4; 7 nucleotides line up with TRBD1. V trimming: 11 bases; J trimming: 2 bases; junction bases outside the gene matches: 8. CDR1 and CDR2 (germline): ENHRY, SYGVKD. The CDR3 consists of 14 residues. The CDR3 loop reads CASSRGQTNEKLFF. The CDR3 nucleotides are TGTGCCTCGTCGAGGGGGCAGACTAATGAAAAACTGTTTTTT.

The chain joins TRBV5-1 to TRBJ2-5; TRBD2 might be the D (6 bases). CDR1 and CDR2 (germline): SGHRS, YFSETQ. V lost 4 bases, J lost 5 bases, and 12 bases lay in between. This CDR3 is built from 13 residues. CDR3 amino acids: CASSGRILETQYF. DNA of the CDR3: TGCGCCAGCAGCGGGAGGATCCTGGAGACCCAGTACTTC.

This clone showed up just once. This specimen includes other DNA sequences encoding the same CDR3. This chain uses TRBV7-9 with TRBJ1-1; no clear D. This CDR3 region has 16 residues. Per the germline V gene, CDR1 is SEHNR and CDR2 is FQNEAQ (reference sequence). V dropped 0 bases and J dropped 4 bases, with 15 bases sitting between them. The CDR3 sequence is CASSLAHSGEGTEAFF. The CDR3, as DNA: TGTGCCAGCAGCTTAGCGCATTCGGGTGAGGGCACTGAAGCTTTCTTT. The full variable domain, with the rest looked up from reference TRBV7-9 and TRBJ1-1, is DTGVSQNPRHKITKRGQNVTFRCDPISEHNRLYWYRQTLGQGPEFLTYFQNEAQLEKSRLLSDRFSAERPKGSFSTLEIQRTEQGDSAMYLCASSLAHSGEGTEAFFGQGTRLTVV.